This TCR beta chain was recorded in a study of memory CD4+ T cells and cytomegalovirus serostatus (dated by TCRdb to the late 2010s). With regard to the full study: A total of about 33 healthy Belgian adults, of whom 9 were CMV seropositive and about 24 were CMV seronegative, were included in the cohort. To replicate a published TCR-based CMV serostatus classifier, the study sequenced CD4+ memory TCRbeta repertoires from a Belgian cohort whose cytomegalovirus serostatus was known.

Beyond this particular receptor, the publication reports: The original-framework classifier achieved a median bootstrapped AUC of approximately 0.94 with a 95% CI of 0.76-1.00 on the Belgian cohort. The results were interpreted as suggesting that the CMV-associated TCR signature is largely present in the CD4+ memory repertoire. Only CD4+CD45RO+ memory cells were sequenced, in contrast to the original study, in which naive and memory CD4+ and CD8+ populations were covered. For CMV serostatus prediction, a median bootstrapped AUC of approximately 0.95 was reached with the original framework, and a median bootstrapped AUC of approximately 0.9 was reached with a US-trained random forest. Among the 150 to 200 previously reported CMV-associated TCRbeta sequences, 60 to 85 showed up in the CD4+ memory repertoires, with each one found in between one and five individuals.

Single viable CD3+CD4+CD8-CD45RO+ cells were sorted as memory CD4+ T cells on a FACSAria II. CMV serostatus was determined using a Roche Elecsys assay that detects serum IgG against CMV pp150, pp28, p38 and p52. Following thawing, total CD4+ T cells were enriched through positive selection using CD4 magnetic microbeads. The samples came from a different study that was designed specifically to examine the CD4+ T cell memory repertoire. Peripheral blood mononuclear cells were isolated and cryopreserved according to standard operating procedures, and serum was stored at -80 degrees C. CD3-PerCP (BW264/56), CD4-APC (RPA-T4), CD45RO-PE (UCHT1) and CD8-Pacific Orange (3B5) antibodies were used for staining, and non-viable cells were excluded with Sytox blue. The table lists this clone with a few counts. Its specific antigen is unknown. Per-base qualities were not stored, and no clone one base away is much larger.

The CDR3 numbers 16 residues from cysteine through phenylalanine. Here the CDR3 DNA is all that survives: 48 bases in frame from base 1. After removal of 3 bases from V and 4 bases from J, the junction retains 8 bases not matched to a gene. CDR1 and CDR2, looked up from the germline V gene, are KGHSH and LQKENI. Genomic DNA was extracted from sorted cells with the Quick-DNA Microprep Kit. Amplification of TCRbeta DNA was done with the immunoSEQ hsTCRbeta kit, following the protocol from the manufacturer. An Illumina MiSeq instrument was used to sequence the TCRbeta libraries. As for how the authors treated the data: Once out-of-frame sequences had been removed, 2 million to 2.5 million distinct TCRbeta sequences were left, which works out to an average of about 66,813 per individual. Each individual was scored by the count of 150 to 200 previously reported CMV-associated TCRbeta sequences and the total productive distinct TCRbeta count. A beta-binomial model was reimplemented in Python, and random forests from scikit-learn, run with default parameters, were trained on data from the US cohort. On the Belgian cohort, classifier performance was reported as the median AUC, along with percentile confidence intervals, across 10,000 bootstrap iterations. TCRdb took over this immuneACCESS table, retaining in-frame rearrangements with V and J assigned. Such tables are incomplete; in checked studies, under half of the missing clones stem from an unresolved V gene, and the remainder is unexplained. For V, J and clone size, that table is used; D and trimming come from the DNA. Here the sample has fewer than 35,000 clones; about 80% occur a single time. The leading ten clones occupy more than 0.55% of the sample.

Sequenced material: memory CD4+ T cells from blood. This clonotype was obtained from an adult in good health and CMV-seronegative. The chain uses TRBV18 and TRBJ1-2, and TRBD1 matches 10 of the central bases. The bases are TGTGCCAGCTCACCTGCGACAGGGGGCGACGGCTATGGCTACACCTTC. Translation gives CASSPATGGDGYGYTF.